Each of the 14 T cell receptor beta chains below was sequenced from the same sample in a study of cytomegalovirus exposure and HLA in healthy donors. Some clones are missing from TCRdb's copy, which holds only in-frame ones; the method was immunoSEQ multiplex PCR. The sample has about 220,000 clones, approximately 88% seen once. Sequences were obtained from PBMCs. The receptors derive from a woman aged 25 to 39 in good health and CMV-seropositive.

The V call is TRBV6-5, the J call TRBJ2-5; D is undetermined. This CDR3 contains 14 residues. Trimming shortened V by 6 bases and J by 1 base, and 12 bases separated the two germline ends. The germline CDR1 and CDR2 sequences are MNHEY and SVGAGI. The chain's CDR3 is CASSPYRAQETQYF. CDR3 bases: TGTGCCAGCAGCCCTTATAGGGCCCAAGAGACCCAGTACTTC.

J is TRBJ2-3 and V is TRBV6-5; maybe TRBD2 (5 bases). Germline V gene data show CDR1 as MNHEY and CDR2 as SVGAGI. Trimming cost V 6 bases and J 0 bases, with 10 bases left between them. The CDR3 contains 14 residues. The CDR3 DNA sequence: TGTGCCAGCAGCAGGACTGCTAGCACAGATACGCAGTATTTT. Translating gives CASSRTASTDTQYF.

The rearrangement uses TRBV5-1 and TRBJ2-1, with 8 bases identical to TRBD2. V was clipped by 4 bases and J by 3 bases; unmatched bases: 12. Germline assignment: CDR1 SGHRS and CDR2 YFSETQ. This CDR3 contains 17 residues. The CDR3, as DNA: TGCGCCAGCAGCGGAACCTTAGCGGGGTTCAGCTACAATGAGCAGTTCTTC. Encoded protein: CASSGTLAGFSYNEQFF.

Remarks on this clone: Within the sample, other DNA sequences also encode this same CDR3. The chain has TRBV5-6 and TRBJ2-7; TRBD1 agrees at 9 bases. Germline CDR1 reads SGHDT; CDR2 reads YYEEEE. This CDR3 contains 14 residues. Trimming cost V 4 bases and J 1 base; bases outside gene matches: 3. In DNA, the CDR3 is TGTGCCAGCAGCCCGGGGACAGGGTCCTACGAGCAGTACTTC. This sequence encodes CASSPGTGSYEQYF.

V is TRBV28 and J is TRBJ2-2, with D hard to call. The germline V and J ends were trimmed by 9 bases and 1 base, with 15 bases remaining between them. Looked up from germline, CDR1 is MDHEN and CDR2 is SYDVKM. There are 15 residues in the CDR3. This chain's CDR3 is CASISSRRNTGELFF. CDR3 nucleotides: TGTGCCAGTATATCTTCAAGGCGGAACACCGGGGAGCTGTTTTTT.

The V call is TRBV9, the J call TRBJ1-3; D gene uncertain. The CDR3 has 13 residues. V lost 2 bases, J lost 4 bases, and 7 bases lay in between. CDR1 SGDLS and CDR2 YYNGEE come from the germline V gene. CDR3 loop: CASSVGSGNTIYF. DNA for the CDR3: TGTGCCAGCAGCGTGGGGTCGGGAAACACCATATATTTT.

The chain carries TRBV27 and TRBJ2-3, with 15 bases that match TRBD2. Losses at the gene ends were 4 bases for V and 1 base for J; bases not matched to a gene: 12. CDR1 MNHEY and CDR2 SMNVEV come from the germline V gene (reference sequence). This CDR3 is built from 20 residues. The CDR3 region has the DNA TGTGCCAGCAGTTCCTTCCGGGGGACTAGCGGGAGGAGCGGCACAGATACGCAGTATTTT. The encoded protein is CASSSFRGTSGRSGTDTQYF.

CDR3 protein: CASSNHYEQYF. CDR3 bases: TGTGCCAGCAGTAACCACTACGAGCAGTACTTC. The chain employs TRBV27 and TRBJ2-7; D ambiguous. The CDR3 covers 11 residues. CDR1 and CDR2 (germline): MNHEY, SMNVEV (reference sequence). Deletions cut 5 bases from V and 3 bases from J, with 5 bases between.

The chain recombines TRBV5-1 with TRBJ1-2; TRBD1 agrees at 7 bases. The CDR3 runs to 15 residues. Germline assignment: CDR1 SGHRS and CDR2 YFSETQ. The V segment lost 1 base and the J segment 4 bases; nucleotides outside the gene matches: 7. The DNA of the CDR3 is TGCGCCAGCAGCTTGATGGGACAGAGCATCTATGGCTACACCTTC. The encoded protein is CASSLMGQSIYGYTF.

The gene calls are TRBV9 and TRBJ2-7, with 12 positions matching TRBD2. The V gene end was trimmed by 6 bases and the J gene end by 4 bases; junction bases not matched to a gene: 5. Germline V lookup: CDR1 SGDLS, CDR2 YYNGEE. This CDR3 region has 14 residues. For the CDR3, the DNA is TGTGCCAGCACTCCGGGACTAGCGGGTTACGAGCAGTACTTC. Translating it yields CASTPGLAGYEQYF.

V gene TRBV7-9 combines with J gene TRBJ1-1, with D perhaps matching TRBD1 (6 bases). The CDR3 spans 14 residues. The V end lost 2 bases, the J end lost 2 bases, and 9 bases lay between the germline ends. Looked up from germline, CDR1 is SEHNR and CDR2 is FQNEAQ (reference sequence). The CDR3 loop reads CASSLIGGNTEAFF. The CDR3 DNA follows: TGTGCCAGCAGCTTAATAGGGGGTAACACTGAAGCTTTCTTT.

The rearrangement joins TRBV2 to TRBJ1-4; D gene uncertain. CDR1 and CDR2 from the germline V gene are SNHLY and FYNNEI. This CDR3 is 14 amino acids long. With 2 bases removed from V and 7 bases from J, the gap between germline ends came to 11 bases. CDR3 region: CASSETVPFEKLFF. The DNA of the CDR3 is TGTGCCAGCAGTGAAACAGTCCCTTTTGAAAAACTGTTTTTT.

The gene calls are TRBV7-2 and TRBJ2-5, with 7 bases identical to TRBD2. The length of the CDR3 is 15 residues. V lost 5 bases, J lost 1 base, and 7 bases stayed unmatched. Germline V gene sequence: CDR1 SGHTA, CDR2 FQGNSA. Here the CDR3 reads CASSASSGRQETQYF. The CDR3 DNA is TGTGCCAGCAGCGCCTCTAGCGGACGCCAAGAGACCCAGTACTTC. Looking up the rest from reference TRBV7-2 and TRBJ2-5 gives the full variable domain: GAGVSQSPSNKVTEKGKDVELRCDPISGHTALYWYRQSLGQGLEFLIYFQGNSAPDKSGLPSDRFSAERTGGSVSTLTIQRTQQEDSAVYLCASSASSGRQETQYFGPGTRLLVL.

The table lists this clone with a few counts. This chain connects TRBV2 to TRBJ2-2; the match to TRBD1 covers 9 bases. This CDR3 has 14 residues. After removal of 9 bases from V and 0 bases from J, the junction contained 2 bases not matched to a gene. Germline CDR1 is SNHLY and CDR2 is FYNNEI. CDR3 coding DNA: TGTGCCAGTAGGGACAGGGCGAACACCGGGGAGCTGTTTTTT. The encoded protein is CASRDRANTGELFF.